This T cell receptor beta chain was recorded in a study of shared T cell receptors in the human thymus. Germline-derived CDR1 and CDR2 are WNHNN and SYGVQD (reference sequence). The CDR3 has 14 amino acids. J gave up 6 bases and V 4 bases, and 4 bases lay outside the gene matches. Data came from immunoSEQ multiplex PCR; TCRdb stores just in-frame clones and leaves some out. The profile covers about 660,000 clones, with around 89% appearing a single time and 0.0095% to 0.012% taken by the ten largest. This sample also belongs to another study, concerning human thymus T cells. That work states: Resections from corrective heart surgery provided thymus tissue. There were highly overlapping thymic repertoires among unrelated individuals, as related research reported.

This chain links TRBV10-1 with TRBJ2-4; 9 bases are a match to TRBD2. This TCR derives from a boy under two years old with a congenital heart defect. Sequencing was carried out using thymocytes. CDR3 in DNA: TGCGCCAGCAGTGGACTTAGCGGGGGAAACATTCAGTACTTC. Translation: CASSGLSGGNIQYF.